This T cell receptor (beta chain) originates from a study of cytomegalovirus exposure and HLA in healthy donors. Across the whole study: T cells numbering around 190 million yielded 100 million to 120 million unique TCR beta sequences in an earlier analysis.

Germline CDR1 and CDR2: GTSNPN and SVGIG (reference sequence). Germline trimming cut 2 bases from V and 3 bases from J; bases unmatched to any gene: 13. This CDR3 is built from 17 residues. PCR primers comprised 60 Vbeta and 13 Jbeta primers. TCRdb's table, derived via immunoSEQ multiplex PCR, lists solely in-frame clones and lacks some. This sample has approximately 110,000 clones, with about four fifths found just once. The sequencing input was PBMCs. The chain uses TRBV30 and TRBJ1-3; 7 bases are a match to TRBD1. The TCR comes from a man between 40 and 49 years old in good health and CMV-seronegative. The CDR3 DNA reads TGTGCCTGGAGTTTCCAGCGGAGCAACAGGGGTGGAAACACCATATATTTT. It specifies CAWSFQRSNRGGNTIYF.